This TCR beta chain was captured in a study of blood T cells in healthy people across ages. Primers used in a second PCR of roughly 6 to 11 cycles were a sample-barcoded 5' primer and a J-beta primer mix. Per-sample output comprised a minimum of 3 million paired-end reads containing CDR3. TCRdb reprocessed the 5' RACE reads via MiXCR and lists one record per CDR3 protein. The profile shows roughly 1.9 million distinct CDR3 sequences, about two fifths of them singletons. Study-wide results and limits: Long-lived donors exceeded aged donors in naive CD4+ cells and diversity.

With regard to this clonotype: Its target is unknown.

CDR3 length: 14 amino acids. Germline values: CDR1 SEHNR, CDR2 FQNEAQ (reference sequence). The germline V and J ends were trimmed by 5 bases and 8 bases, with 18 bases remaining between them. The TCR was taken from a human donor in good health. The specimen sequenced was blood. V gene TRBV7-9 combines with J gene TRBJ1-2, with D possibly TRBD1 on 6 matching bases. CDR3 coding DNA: TGTGCCAGCAGCCCAATCCCAGGGGAGAGGGGCTACACCTTC. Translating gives CASSPIPGERGYTF.